The rows below give T cell receptor beta chains drawn from one sample of a study of cytomegalovirus exposure and HLA in healthy donors. TCRdb's copy holds only in-frame clones and misses some; the assay was immunoSEQ multiplex PCR. Of over 200,000 clones in the sample, over 75% were seen once. Sequenced: PBMCs. The receptors were sampled from a human donor in good health. Each CDR3 is given with its conserved first and last residue. The order of the fields is clone size, V gene, D gene, J gene, CDR3 protein, CDR3 DNA. A D gene is named only where the DNA matches it firmly. Rows may omit the clone size; those that give it use once, few, many or a size class.

size: -
V: TRBV10-3
D: -
J: TRBJ2-1
CDR3: CAISGRGPAGSYNEQFF
DNA: TGTGCCATCAGTGGGAGGGGTCCCGCAGGCTCCTACAATGAGCAGTTCTTC

size: -
V: TRBV29-1
D: TRBD2
J: TRBJ2-3
CDR3: CSVEDLLAGGGTDTQYF
DNA: TGCAGCGTTGAAGATCTTCTAGCGGGAGGGGGGACAGATACGCAGTATTTT

size: -
V: TRBV19
D: -
J: TRBJ2-1
CDR3: CASSPRRAGQTYNEQFF
DNA: TGTGCCAGTTCCCCCCGCCGGGCGGGCCAGACCTACAATGAGCAGTTCTTC

size: -
V: TRBV6-4
D: TRBD2
J: TRBJ2-1
CDR3: CASSLGLAGISSYNEQFF
DNA: TGTGCCAGCAGCCTCGGACTAGCGGGGATAAGCTCCTACAATGAGCAGTTCTTC

size: -
V: TRBV19
D: -
J: TRBJ2-4
CDR3: CASSTDSKNIQYF
DNA: TGTGCCAGTAGTACAGACAGCAAAAACATTCAGTACTTC

size: -
V: TRBV7-9
D: -
J: TRBJ1-2
CDR3: CSSSFRGDGYTF
DNA: TGTTCCAGCAGCTTCAGGGGAGATGGCTACACCTTC

size: -
V: TRBV6-5
D: -
J: TRBJ2-3
CDR3: CASSPGGFDTQYF
DNA: TGTGCCAGCAGCCCCGGCGGATTTGATACGCAGTATTTT

size: -
V: TRBV4-2
D: -
J: TRBJ2-7
CDR3: CASSQDVTSYEQYF
DNA: TGTGCCAGCAGCCAAGATGTAACATCCTACGAGCAGTACTTC

size: few
V: TRBV7-9
D: TRBD1
J: TRBJ2-1
CDR3: CSSSPSGTAYNEQFF
DNA: TGTTCCAGCAGCCCTTCCGGGACAGCCTACAATGAGCAGTTCTTC

size: -
V: TRBV12-5
D: TRBD2
J: TRBJ2-7
CDR3: CASGPPSGSSYEQYF
DNA: TGTGCTAGTGGTCCCCCAAGCGGGAGCTCCTACGAGCAGTACTTC

size: -
V: TRBV4-1
D: TRBD1
J: TRBJ2-7
CDR3: CASSIRGTEVYEQYF
DNA: TGCGCCAGCAGCATTAGGGGGACAGAGGTCTACGAGCAGTACTTC

size: once
V: TRBV19
D: TRBD1
J: TRBJ2-7
CDR3: CASRNVKDRVHEQYF
DNA: TGTGCCAGTAGGAACGTGAAGGACAGGGTCCACGAGCAGTACTTC

size: -
V: TRBV7-2
D: TRBD2
J: TRBJ2-3
CDR3: CASSLGLAGVTDTQYF
DNA: TGTGCCAGCAGCTTAGGACTAGCGGGCGTCACAGATACGCAGTATTTT

size: -
V: TRBV28
D: TRBD2
J: TRBJ2-5
CDR3: CASSLGLAGGQETQYF
DNA: TGTGCCAGCAGTTTGGGACTAGCGGGAGGGCAAGAGACCCAGTACTTC

size: -
V: TRBV5-4
D: -
J: TRBJ2-5
CDR3: CASSFPEETQYF
DNA: TGTGCCAGCAGCTTCCCTGAAGAGACCCAGTACTTC

size: once
V: TRBV15
D: -
J: TRBJ2-7
CDR3: CATLGQDGRRGEQYF
DNA: TGTGCCACCCTCGGTCAAGACGGGAGAAGGGGCGAGCAGTACTTC

size: once
V: TRBV7-2
D: TRBD1
J: TRBJ1-5
CDR3: CASSLAGQGPQPQHF
DNA: TGTGCCAGCAGCTTAGCCGGACAGGGACCCCAGCCCCAGCATTTT

size: -
V: TRBV6-5
D: -
J: TRBJ1-1
CDR3: CASSFRGAAFF
DNA: TGTGCCAGCAGTTTTCGGGGGGCAGCTTTCTTT

size: -
V: TRBV7-8
D: -
J: TRBJ1-1
CDR3: CASSPSGGSVFLDTEAFF
DNA: TGTGCCAGCAGTCCAAGCGGGGGTAGTGTTTTTTTGGACACTGAAGCTTTCTTT

size: -
V: TRBV7-8
D: TRBD1
J: TRBJ2-7
CDR3: CASSPWTGVREQYF
DNA: TGTGCCAGCAGCCCCTGGACAGGGGTGAGGGAGCAGTACTTC

size: -
V: TRBV18
D: -
J: TRBJ2-3
CDR3: CASSPILNRADTQYF
DNA: TGTGCCAGCTCACCGATCCTCAACAGGGCGGATACGCAGTATTTT

size: -
V: TRBV28
D: -
J: TRBJ2-2
CDR3: CASSLLRAGELFF
DNA: TGTGCCAGCAGTCTACTGAGGGCGGGGGAGCTGTTTTTT

size: -
V: TRBV7-9
D: TRBD2
J: TRBJ2-7
CDR3: CASSLDGGGYEQYF
DNA: TGTGCCAGCAGCTTAGACGGCGGGGGGTACGAGCAGTACTTC

size: few
V: TRBV5-6
D: TRBD2
J: TRBJ2-7
CDR3: CASSSYAGLAGVVEQYF
DNA: TGTGCCAGCAGCTCGTACGCGGGACTAGCGGGAGTAGTCGAGCAGTACTTC

size: -
V: TRBV4-1
D: TRBD1
J: TRBJ1-2
CDR3: CASSQASGGWGGYTF
DNA: TGCGCCAGCAGCCAAGCTTCAGGGGGTTGGGGCGGCTACACCTTC